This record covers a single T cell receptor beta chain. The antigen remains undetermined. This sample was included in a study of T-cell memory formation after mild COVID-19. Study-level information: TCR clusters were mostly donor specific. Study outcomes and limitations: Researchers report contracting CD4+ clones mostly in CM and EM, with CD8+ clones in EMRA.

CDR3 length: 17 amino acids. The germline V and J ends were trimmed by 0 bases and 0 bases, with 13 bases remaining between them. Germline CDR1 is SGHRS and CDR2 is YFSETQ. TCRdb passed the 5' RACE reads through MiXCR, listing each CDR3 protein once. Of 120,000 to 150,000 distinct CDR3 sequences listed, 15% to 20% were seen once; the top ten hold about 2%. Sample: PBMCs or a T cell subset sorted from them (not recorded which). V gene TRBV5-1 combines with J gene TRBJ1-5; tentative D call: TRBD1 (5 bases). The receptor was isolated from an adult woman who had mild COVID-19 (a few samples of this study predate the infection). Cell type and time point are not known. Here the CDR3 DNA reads TGCGCCAGCAGCTTGGGATCGGGGGGGAATAGCAATCAGCCCCAGCATTTT. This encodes CASSLGSGGNSNQPQHF.